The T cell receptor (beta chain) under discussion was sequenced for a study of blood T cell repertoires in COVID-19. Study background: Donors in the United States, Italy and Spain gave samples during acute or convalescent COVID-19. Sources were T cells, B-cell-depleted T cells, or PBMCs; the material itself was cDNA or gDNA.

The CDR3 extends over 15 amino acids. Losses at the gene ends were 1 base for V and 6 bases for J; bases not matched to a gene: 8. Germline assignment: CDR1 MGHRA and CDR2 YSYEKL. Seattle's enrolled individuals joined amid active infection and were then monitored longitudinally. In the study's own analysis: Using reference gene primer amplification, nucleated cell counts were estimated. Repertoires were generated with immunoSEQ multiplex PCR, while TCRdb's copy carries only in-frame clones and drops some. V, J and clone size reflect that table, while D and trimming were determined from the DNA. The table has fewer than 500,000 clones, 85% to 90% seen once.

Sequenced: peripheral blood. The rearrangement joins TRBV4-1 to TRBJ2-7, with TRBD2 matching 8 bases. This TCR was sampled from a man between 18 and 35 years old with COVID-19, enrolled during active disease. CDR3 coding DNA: TGCGCCAGCAGCCAAGGCGTCTCGGGAGGGGGCGAGCAGTACTTC. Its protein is CASSQGVSGGGEQYF.